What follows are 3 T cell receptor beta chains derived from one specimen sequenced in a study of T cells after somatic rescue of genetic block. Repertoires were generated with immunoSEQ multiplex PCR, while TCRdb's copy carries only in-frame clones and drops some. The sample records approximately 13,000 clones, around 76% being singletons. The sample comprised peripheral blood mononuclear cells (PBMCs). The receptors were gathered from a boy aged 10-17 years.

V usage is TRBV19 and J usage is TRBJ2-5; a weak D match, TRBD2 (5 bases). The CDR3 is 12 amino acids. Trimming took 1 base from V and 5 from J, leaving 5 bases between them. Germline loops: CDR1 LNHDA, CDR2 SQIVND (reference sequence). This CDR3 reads CASSIGGETQYF. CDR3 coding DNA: TGTGCCAGTAGTATAGGAGGGGAGACCCAGTACTTC.

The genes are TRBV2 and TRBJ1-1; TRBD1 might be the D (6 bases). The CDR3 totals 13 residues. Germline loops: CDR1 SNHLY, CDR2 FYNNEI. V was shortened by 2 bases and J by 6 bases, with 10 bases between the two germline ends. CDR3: CASSEHQGPEAFF. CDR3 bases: TGTGCCAGCAGTGAACACCAGGGGCCTGAAGCTTTCTTT.

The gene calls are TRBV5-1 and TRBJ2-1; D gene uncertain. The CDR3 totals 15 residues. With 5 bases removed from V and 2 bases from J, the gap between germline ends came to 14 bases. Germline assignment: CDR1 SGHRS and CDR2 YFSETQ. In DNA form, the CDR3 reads TGCGCCAGCAGATATGAGCCCTCCGCCTACAATGAGCAGTTCTTC. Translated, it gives CASRYEPSAYNEQFF.